This paragraph reports one T cell receptor beta chain. The authors' processing: Estimation of nucleated cell counts was performed using reference gene primer amplification. Some clones are missing from TCRdb's copy, which holds only in-frame ones; the method was immunoSEQ multiplex PCR. That table gives V, J and clone size, and the DNA gave D and trimming. The table lists 65,000 to 75,000 clones, about 81% of them singletons. Germline loops: CDR1 ENHRY, CDR2 SYGVKD. The CDR3 runs 13 residues. Trimming cost V 7 bases and J 2 bases; bases outside gene matches: 4. The data originate from a study of blood T cell repertoires in COVID-19.

The receptor was derived from a man at least 80 years old with acute or convalescent COVID-19. This sequence joins TRBV10-3 and TRBJ1-1, with 7 bases that match TRBD1. Input material: peripheral blood. As DNA, the CDR3 is TGTGCCATCAAGCGACAGGGAAACACTGAAGCTTTCTTT. It encodes CAIKRQGNTEAFF.